This TCR beta chain was obtained from a study of siplizumab effects on memory and regulatory T cells. Overall study findings and caveats: Whether the proliferating Tregs (from siplizumab cultures) were suppressive was not confirmed. Roughly 75-97% of proliferating CD4+ or CD8+ clones lacked an assignable naive or memory phenotype. Memory T cells appeared less diverse than naive cells, which seemed to contribute substantially to alloresponse.

Sequencing of each sample assayed roughly 10^5 TCR templates. Assay used: immunoSEQ multiplex PCR; TCRdb lists only in-frame clones, some missing. Seen here are over 100,000 clones, roughly 95% observed once, and the top ten hold around 0.15%. On this clone itself: What it binds is not known.

This TCR came from a human donor in good health. Sequencing used non-Treg CD4+ T cells sorted from blood.

The chain's CDR3 is CASSGGTRTDTQYF. DNA for the CDR3: TGTGCCAGCAGCGGGGGGACTCGCACAGATACGCAGTATTTT. This chain links TRBV9 with TRBJ2-3; D might be TRBD2 (6 bases). The CDR3 covers 14 residues. Germline CDR1 is SGDLS and CDR2 is YYNGEE. The V end was cut by 3 bases, the J end by 1 base, with 9 bases between.